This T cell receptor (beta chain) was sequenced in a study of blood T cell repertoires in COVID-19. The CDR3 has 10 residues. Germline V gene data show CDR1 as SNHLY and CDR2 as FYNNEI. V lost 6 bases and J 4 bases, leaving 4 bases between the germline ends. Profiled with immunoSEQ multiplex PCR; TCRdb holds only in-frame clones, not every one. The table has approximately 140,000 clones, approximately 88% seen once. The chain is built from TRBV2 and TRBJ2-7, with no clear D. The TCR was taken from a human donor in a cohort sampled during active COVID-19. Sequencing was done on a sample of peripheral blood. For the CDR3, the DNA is TGTGCCAGCAGCAAATACGAGCAGTACTTC. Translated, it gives CASSKYEQYF. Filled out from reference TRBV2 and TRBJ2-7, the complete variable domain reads EPEVTQTPSHQVTQMGQEVILRCVPISNHLYFYWYRQILGQKVEFLVSFYNNEISEKSEIFDDQFSVERPDGSNFTLKIRSTKLEDSAMYFCASSKYEQYFGPGTRLTVT.